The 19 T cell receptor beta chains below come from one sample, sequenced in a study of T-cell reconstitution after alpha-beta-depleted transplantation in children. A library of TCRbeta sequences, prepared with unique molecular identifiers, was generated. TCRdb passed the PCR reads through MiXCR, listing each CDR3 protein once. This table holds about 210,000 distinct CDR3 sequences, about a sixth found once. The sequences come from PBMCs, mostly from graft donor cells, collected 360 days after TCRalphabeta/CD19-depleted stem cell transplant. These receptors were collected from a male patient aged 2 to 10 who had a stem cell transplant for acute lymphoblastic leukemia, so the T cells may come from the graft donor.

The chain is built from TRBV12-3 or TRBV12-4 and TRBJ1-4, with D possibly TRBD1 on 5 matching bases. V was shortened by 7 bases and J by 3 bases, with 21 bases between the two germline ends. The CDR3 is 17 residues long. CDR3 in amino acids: CASTLTGTLHPNEKLFF. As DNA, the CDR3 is TGTGCCAGCACCCTAACAGGCACCCTTCACCCTAATGAAAAACTGTTTTTT.

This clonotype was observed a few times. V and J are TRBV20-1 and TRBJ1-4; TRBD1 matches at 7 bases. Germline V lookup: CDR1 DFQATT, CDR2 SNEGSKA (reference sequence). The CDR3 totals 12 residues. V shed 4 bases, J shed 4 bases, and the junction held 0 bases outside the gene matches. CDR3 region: CSATGGNEKLFF. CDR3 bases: TGCAGTGCTACAGGGGGTAATGAAAAACTGTTTTTT.

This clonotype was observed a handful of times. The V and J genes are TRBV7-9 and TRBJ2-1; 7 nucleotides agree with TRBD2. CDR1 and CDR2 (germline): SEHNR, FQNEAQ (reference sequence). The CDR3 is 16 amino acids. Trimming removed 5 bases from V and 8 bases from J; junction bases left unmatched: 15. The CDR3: CASSVRALVSGDEQFF. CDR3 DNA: TGTGCCAGCAGCGTAAGGGCGCTCGTCAGCGGGGATGAGCAGTTCTTC.

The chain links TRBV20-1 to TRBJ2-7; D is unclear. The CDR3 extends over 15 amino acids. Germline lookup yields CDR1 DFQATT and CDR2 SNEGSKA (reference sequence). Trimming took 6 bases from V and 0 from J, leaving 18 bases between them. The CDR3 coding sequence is TGCAGTGCGCCCAATTTTCGAATTAGCTCCTACGAGCAGTACTTC. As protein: CSAPNFRISSYEQYF.

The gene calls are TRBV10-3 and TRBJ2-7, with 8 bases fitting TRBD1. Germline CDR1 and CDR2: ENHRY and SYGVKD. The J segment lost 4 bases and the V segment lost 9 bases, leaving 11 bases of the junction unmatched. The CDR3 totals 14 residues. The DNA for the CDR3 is TGTGCCATAGGACAGGGCCAATTCAGTTACGAGCAGTACTTC. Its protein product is CAIGQGQFSYEQYF.

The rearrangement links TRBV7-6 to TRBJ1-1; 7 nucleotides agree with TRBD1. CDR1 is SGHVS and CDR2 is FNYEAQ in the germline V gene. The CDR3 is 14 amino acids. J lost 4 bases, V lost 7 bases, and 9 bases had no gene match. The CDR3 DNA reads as TGTGCCAGCACCGTCGACAGGGAAGGCACTGAAGCTTTCTTT. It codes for CASTVDREGTEAFF. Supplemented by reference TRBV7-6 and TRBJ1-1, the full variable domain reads GAGVSQSPRYKVTKRGQDVALRCDPISGHVSLYWYRQALGQGPEFLTYFNYEAQQDKSGLPNDRFSAERPEGSISTLTIQRTEQRDSAMYRCASTVDREGTEAFFGQGTRLTVV.

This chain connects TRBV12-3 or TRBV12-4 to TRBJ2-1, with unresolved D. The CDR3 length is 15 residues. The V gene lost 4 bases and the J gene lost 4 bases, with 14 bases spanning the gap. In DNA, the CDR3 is TGTGCCAGCAGTTGGACGAATAACCCTTACAATGAGCAGTTCTTC. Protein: CASSWTNNPYNEQFF.

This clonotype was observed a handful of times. The CDR3 nucleotides read TGCGCCAGCAGTGACGGACAGGGGGCAGATACGCAGTATTTT. It specifies CASSDGQGADTQYF. This rearrangement joins TRBV10-1 to TRBJ2-3; 10 nucleotides match TRBD1. The CDR3 runs to 14 residues. Germline V lookup: CDR1 WNHNN, CDR2 SYGVQD (reference sequence). Trimming cost V 3 bases and J 4 bases; bases outside gene matches: 1.

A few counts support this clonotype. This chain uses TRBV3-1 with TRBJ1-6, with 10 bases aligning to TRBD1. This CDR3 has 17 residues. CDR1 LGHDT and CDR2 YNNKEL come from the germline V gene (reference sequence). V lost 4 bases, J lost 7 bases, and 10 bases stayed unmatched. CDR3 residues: CASSLKSGTGVNSPLHF. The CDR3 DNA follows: TGTGCCAGCAGCCTTAAATCCGGGACAGGGGTAAATTCACCCCTCCACTTT.

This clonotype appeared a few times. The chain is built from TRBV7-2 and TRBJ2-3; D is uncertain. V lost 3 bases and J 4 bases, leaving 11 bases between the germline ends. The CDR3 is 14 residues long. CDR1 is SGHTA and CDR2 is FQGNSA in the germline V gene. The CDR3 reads CASSFRPAADTQYF. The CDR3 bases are TGTGCCAGCAGCTTCCGGCCGGCGGCAGATACGCAGTATTTT.

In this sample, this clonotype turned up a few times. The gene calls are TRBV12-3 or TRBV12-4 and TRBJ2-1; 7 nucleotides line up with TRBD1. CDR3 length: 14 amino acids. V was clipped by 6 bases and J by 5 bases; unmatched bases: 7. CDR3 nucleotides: TGTGCCAGCAGCAAACACGGACAGGACAATGAGCAGTTCTTC. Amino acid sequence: CASSKHGQDNEQFF.

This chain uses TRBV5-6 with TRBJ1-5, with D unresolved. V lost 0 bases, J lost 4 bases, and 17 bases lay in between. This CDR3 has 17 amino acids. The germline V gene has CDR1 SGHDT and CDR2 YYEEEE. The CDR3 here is CASSLEKGFEKNQPQHF. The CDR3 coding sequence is TGTGCCAGCAGCTTGGAAAAGGGATTTGAAAAGAATCAGCCCCAGCATTTT.

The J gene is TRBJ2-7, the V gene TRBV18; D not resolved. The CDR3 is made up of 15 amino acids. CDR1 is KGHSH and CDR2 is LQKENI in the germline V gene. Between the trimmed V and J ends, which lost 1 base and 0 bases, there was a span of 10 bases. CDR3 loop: CASSPRPATSYEQYF. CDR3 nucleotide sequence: TGTGCCAGCTCACCACGCCCGGCTACCTCCTACGAGCAGTACTTC.

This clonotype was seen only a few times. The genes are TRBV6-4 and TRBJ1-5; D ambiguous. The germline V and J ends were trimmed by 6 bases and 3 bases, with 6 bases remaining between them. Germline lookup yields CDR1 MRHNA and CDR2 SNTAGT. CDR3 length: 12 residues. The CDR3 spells CASRDLNQPQHF. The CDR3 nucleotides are TGTGCCAGCAGAGATCTCAATCAGCCCCAGCATTTT.

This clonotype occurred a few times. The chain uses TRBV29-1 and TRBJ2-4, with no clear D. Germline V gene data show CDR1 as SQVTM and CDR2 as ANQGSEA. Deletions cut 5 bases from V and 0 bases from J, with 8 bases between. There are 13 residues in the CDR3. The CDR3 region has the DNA TGCAGCGTTCAGACTCTAGCCAAAAACATTCAGTACTTC. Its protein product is CSVQTLAKNIQYF.

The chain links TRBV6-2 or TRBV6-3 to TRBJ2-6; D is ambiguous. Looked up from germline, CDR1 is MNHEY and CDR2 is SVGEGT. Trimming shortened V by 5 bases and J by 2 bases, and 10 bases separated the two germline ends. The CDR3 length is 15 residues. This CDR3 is CASSRMTAGANVLTF. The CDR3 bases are TGTGCCAGCAGTCGTATGACCGCTGGGGCCAACGTCCTGACTTTC.

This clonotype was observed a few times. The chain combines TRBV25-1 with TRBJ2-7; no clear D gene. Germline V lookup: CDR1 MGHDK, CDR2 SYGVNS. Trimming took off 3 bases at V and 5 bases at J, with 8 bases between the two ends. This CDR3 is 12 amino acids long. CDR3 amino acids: CASSEDHHEQYF. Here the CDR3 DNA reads TGTGCCAGCAGTGAGGATCATCACGAGCAGTACTTC.

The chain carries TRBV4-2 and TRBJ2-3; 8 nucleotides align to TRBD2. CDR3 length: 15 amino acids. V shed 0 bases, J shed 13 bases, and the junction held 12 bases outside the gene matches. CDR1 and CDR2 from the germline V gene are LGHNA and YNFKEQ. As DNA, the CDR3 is TGTGCCAGCAGCCAAGATCCCCAAGCGGGAGAGGTAAAGTATTTT. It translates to CASSQDPQAGEVKYF.

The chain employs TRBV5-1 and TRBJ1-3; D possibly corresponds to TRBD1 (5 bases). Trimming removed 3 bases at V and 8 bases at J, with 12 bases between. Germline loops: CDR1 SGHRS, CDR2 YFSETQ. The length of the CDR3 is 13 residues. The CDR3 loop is CASSYGQQDTIYF. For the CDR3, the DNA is TGCGCCAGCAGCTACGGACAACAGGACACCATATATTTT.